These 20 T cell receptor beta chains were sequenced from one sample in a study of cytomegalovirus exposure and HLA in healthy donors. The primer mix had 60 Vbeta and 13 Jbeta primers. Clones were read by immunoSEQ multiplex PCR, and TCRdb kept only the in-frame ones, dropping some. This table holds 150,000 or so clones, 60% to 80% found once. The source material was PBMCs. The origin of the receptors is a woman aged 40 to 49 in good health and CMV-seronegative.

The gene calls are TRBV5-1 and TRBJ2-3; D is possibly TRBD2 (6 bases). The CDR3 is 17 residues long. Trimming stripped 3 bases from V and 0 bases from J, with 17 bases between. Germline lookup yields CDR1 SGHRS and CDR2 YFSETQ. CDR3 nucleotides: TGCGCCAGCAGCTACGGGACTTCTCAATTTAGCACAGATACGCAGTATTTT. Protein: CASSYGTSQFSTDTQYF.

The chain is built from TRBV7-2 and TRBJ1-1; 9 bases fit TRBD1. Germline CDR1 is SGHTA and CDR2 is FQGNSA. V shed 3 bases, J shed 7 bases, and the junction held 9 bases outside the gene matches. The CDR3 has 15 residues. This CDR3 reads CASSFPTGGNGEAFF. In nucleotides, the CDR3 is TGTGCCAGCAGCTTTCCGACAGGGGGAAATGGTGAAGCTTTCTTT.

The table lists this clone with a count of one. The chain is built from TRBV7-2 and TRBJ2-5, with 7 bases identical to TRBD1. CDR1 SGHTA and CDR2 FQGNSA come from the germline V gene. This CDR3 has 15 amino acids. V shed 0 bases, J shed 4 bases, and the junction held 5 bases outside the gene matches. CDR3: CASSLAGTEVETQYF. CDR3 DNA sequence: TGTGCCAGCAGCTTAGCGGGGACAGAGGTAGAGACCCAGTACTTC. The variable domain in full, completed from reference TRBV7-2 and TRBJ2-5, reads GAGVSQSPSNKVTEKGKDVELRCDPISGHTALYWYRQSLGQGLEFLIYFQGNSAPDKSGLPSDRFSAERTGGSVSTLTIQRTQQEDSAVYLCASSLAGTEVETQYFGPGTRLLVL.

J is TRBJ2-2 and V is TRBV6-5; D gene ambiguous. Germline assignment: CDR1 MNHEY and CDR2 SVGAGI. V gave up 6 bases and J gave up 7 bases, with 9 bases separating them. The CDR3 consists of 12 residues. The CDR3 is CASRPHGGELFF. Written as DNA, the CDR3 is TGTGCCAGCAGGCCACATGGCGGGGAGCTGTTTTTT.

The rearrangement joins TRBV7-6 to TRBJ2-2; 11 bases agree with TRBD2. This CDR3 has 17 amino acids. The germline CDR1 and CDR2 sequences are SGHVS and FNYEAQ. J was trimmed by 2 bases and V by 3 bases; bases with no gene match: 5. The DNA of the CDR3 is TGTGCCAGCAGCTTCTTCGGACTAGCGGGTAACACCGGGGAGCTGTTTTTT. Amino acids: CASSFFGLAGNTGELFF.

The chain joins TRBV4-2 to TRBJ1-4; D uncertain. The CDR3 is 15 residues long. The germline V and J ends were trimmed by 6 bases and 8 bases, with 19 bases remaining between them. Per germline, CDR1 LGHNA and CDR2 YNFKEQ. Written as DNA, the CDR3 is TGTGCCAGCAGTCGTACAGAGATGGCCGCCGAAAAACTGTTTTTT. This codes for CASSRTEMAAEKLFF.

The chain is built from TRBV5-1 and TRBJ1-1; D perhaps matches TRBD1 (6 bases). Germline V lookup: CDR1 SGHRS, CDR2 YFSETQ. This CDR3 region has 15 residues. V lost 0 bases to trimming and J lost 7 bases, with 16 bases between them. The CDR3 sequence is CASSLDAGWGREAFF. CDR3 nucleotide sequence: TGCGCCAGCAGCTTGGACGCCGGGTGGGGGCGTGAAGCTTTCTTT.

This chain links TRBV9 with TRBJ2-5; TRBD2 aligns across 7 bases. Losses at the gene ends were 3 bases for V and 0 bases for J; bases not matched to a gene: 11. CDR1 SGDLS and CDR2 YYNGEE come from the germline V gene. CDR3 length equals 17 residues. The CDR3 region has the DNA TGTGCCAGCAGCGGGGGGGGTTACGGGGGAAACCAAGAGACCCAGTACTTC. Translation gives CASSGGGYGGNQETQYF. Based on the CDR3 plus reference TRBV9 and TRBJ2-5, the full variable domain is DSGVTQTPKHLITATGQRVTLRCSPRSGDLSVYWYQQSLDQGLQFLIQYYNGEERAKGNILERFSAQQFPDLHSELNLSSLELGDSALYFCASSGGGYGGNQETQYFGPGTRLLVL.

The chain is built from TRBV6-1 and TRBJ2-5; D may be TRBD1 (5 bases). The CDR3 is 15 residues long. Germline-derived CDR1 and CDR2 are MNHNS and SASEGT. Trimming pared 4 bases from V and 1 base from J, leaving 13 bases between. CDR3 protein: CASSALGARQETQYF. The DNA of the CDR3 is TGTGCCAGCAGTGCTCTTGGGGCCCGCCAAGAGACCCAGTACTTC.

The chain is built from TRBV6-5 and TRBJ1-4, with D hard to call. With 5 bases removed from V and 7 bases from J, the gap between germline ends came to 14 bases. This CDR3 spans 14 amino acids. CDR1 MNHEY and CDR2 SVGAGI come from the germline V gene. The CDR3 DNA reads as TGTGCCAGCAGTAGGTCCTTCCAGGTTGAAAAACTGTTTTTT. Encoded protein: CASSRSFQVEKLFF.

Here the CDR3 DNA reads TGTGCCAGCAGCTTTATCACAGATACGCAGTATTTT. It is translated as CASSFITDTQYF. The rearrangement uses TRBV11-3 and TRBJ2-3; D is uncertain. Trimming removed 3 bases from V and 2 bases from J, with 3 bases in between. The CDR3 runs 12 residues. Germline lookup yields CDR1 SGHNT and CDR2 YENEEA.

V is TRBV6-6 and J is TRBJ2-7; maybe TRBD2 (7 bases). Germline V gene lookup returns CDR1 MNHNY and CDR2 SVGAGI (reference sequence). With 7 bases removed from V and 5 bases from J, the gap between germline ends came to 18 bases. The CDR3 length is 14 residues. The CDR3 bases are TGTGCCAGCACCTACGGGGGGCCCGCCCACGAGCAGTACTTC. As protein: CASTYGGPAHEQYF.

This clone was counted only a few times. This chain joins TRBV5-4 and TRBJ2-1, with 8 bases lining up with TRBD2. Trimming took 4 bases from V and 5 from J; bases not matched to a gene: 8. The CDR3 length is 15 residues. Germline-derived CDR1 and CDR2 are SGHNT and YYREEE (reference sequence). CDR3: CASSTGTREHNEQFF. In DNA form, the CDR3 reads TGTGCCAGCAGCACAGGGACTAGGGAGCACAATGAGCAGTTCTTC.

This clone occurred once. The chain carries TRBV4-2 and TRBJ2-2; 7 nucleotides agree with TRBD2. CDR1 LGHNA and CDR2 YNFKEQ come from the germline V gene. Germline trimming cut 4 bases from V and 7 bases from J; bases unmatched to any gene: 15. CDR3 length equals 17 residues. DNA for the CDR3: TGTGCCAGCAGCCCCCCAGGATCCGGGACTAAAGGCGGGGAGCTGTTTTTT. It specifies CASSPPGSGTKGGELFF.

The CDR3 loop reads CASSYSGKNQPQHF. CDR3 nucleotide sequence: TGTGCCAGCAGTTACAGCGGGAAGAATCAGCCCCAGCATTTT. The V and J genes are TRBV6-5 and TRBJ1-5; no reliable D call. Germline V CDR1 and CDR2: MNHEY, SVGAGI. CDR3 length equals 14 residues. V lost 2 bases and J 4 bases, leaving 9 bases between the germline ends.

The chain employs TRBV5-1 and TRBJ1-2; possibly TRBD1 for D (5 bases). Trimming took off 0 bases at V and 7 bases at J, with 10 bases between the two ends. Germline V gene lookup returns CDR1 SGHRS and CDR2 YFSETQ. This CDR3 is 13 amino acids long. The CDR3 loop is CASSLGATAGYTF. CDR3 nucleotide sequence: TGCGCCAGCAGCTTGGGGGCGACAGCTGGCTACACCTTC.

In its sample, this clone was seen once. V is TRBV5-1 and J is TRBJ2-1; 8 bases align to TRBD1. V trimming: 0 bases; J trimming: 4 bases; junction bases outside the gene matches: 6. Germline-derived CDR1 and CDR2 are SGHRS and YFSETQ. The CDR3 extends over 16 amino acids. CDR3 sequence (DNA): TGCGCCAGCAGCTTGGCCCAGGGGGCATTGTACAATGAGCAGTTCTTC. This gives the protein CASSLAQGALYNEQFF.

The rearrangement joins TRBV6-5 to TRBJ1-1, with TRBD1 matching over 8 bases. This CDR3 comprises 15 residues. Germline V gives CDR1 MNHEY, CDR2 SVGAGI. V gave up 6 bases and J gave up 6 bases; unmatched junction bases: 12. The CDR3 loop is CASSFGQGFTPEAFF. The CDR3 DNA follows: TGTGCCAGCAGCTTCGGACAGGGTTTCACCCCTGAAGCTTTCTTT.

The CDR3, as DNA: TGTGCCAGCACCTATCGGCGGGAGCGGTACAATGAGCAGTTCTTC. Translated: CASTYRRERYNEQFF. The chain couples TRBV6-4 to TRBJ2-1, with 7 bases that match TRBD2. Germline V gives CDR1 MRHNA, CDR2 SNTAGT. This CDR3 comprises 15 residues. V lost 7 bases and J lost 4; bases outside the gene matches: 10.

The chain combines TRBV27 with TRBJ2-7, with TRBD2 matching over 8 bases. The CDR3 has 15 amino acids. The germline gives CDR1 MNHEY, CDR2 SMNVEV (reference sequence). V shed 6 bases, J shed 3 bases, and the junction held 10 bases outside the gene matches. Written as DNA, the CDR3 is TGTGCCAGCAGACCGATCGGGACTAGTCACTACGAGCAGTACTTC. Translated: CASRPIGTSHYEQYF.